Each of the 2 T cell receptor beta chains below was sequenced from the same sample in a study of shared clonotypes between healthy human individuals. TCRdb's copy holds only in-frame clones and misses some; the assay was immunoSEQ multiplex PCR. The data show approximately 1.9 million clones, roughly 95% seen once. Terminally differentiated effector memory CD45RA+ cells were left out of the naive CD8 fraction, which was CD45RO-negative and positively selected for CCR7. The sequenced sample consisted of naive CD8+ T cells from PBMCs. These TCRs come from a man between 18 and 35 years old in good health. Some clones in this sample may be carry-over from other donors' samples.

V usage is TRBV13 and J usage is TRBJ2-1; 8 bases agree with TRBD2. The germline V gene encodes CDR1 PRHDT and CDR2 FYEKMQ (reference sequence). V was clipped by 5 bases and J by 12 bases; unmatched bases: 18. The CDR3 runs 16 residues. The CDR3 here is CASSPTAGDGSVWQFF. The CDR3 nucleotides read TGTGCCAGCAGCCCGACAGCGGGAGACGGATCGGTATGGCAGTTCTTC.

J is TRBJ2-2 and V is TRBV5-5; D may match TRBD1 or TRBD2 (5 bases each). The CDR3 spans 13 residues. The V gene's germline CDR1 is SGHKS and CDR2 YYEKEE (reference sequence). Trimming removed 5 bases at V and 6 bases at J, with 11 bases between. CDR3 DNA: TGTGCCAGCAGGCCTGGGGGTTCCGGGGAGCTGTTTTTT. This translates into CASRPGGSGELFF.